The sequence of this T cell receptor beta chain was determined in a study of shared clonotypes between healthy human individuals. Looking at the study overall: Per-donor plates numbered three CD4 naive, three CD4 memory, two CD8 naive and one CD8 memory. Study conclusions and caveats: The sharing of about 5% of naive CD4 clonotypes was seen across a handful of donors.

As to this clone: The antigen is not known. Other DNA sequences from this sample encode an identical CDR3 as well.

The naive CD8 population came from CD45RO-negative cells selected for CCR7, without terminally differentiated effector memory CD45RA+ cells. Under the authors' procedure: In the immunoSEQ data, sequences were junction-only and lacked quality scores, so filtering differed. Method: immunoSEQ multiplex PCR; TCRdb's copy keeps in-frame clones and lacks some. The D gene and trimming were derived from the DNA, and the V and J assignments and clone size from that table. The table has 600,000 or so clones, about 98% seen once. V dropped 3 bases and J dropped 3 bases, with 9 bases sitting between them. The CDR3 runs to 14 residues. CDR1 and CDR2 from the germline V gene are MDHEN and SYDVKM.

Sequencing was performed on naive CD8+ T cells sorted from blood. The gene calls are TRBV28 and TRBJ1-5; unclear D gene. The source is a man aged 25 to 40 in good health. The CDR3 DNA is TGTGCCAGCAGTTTGACTGGATCCAATCAGCCCCAGCATTTT. This gives the protein CASSLTGSNQPQHF.